Sequencing of this T cell receptor (beta chain) was carried out in a study of cytomegalovirus exposure and HLA in healthy donors. Findings of the study overall: Earlier results showed most TCR beta V segments being productive about 87% or about 30% of the time.

Turning to this clone: Its antigen is undetermined.

This CDR3 has 15 residues. Trimming stripped 5 bases from V and 2 bases from J, with 16 bases between. Germline V gives CDR1 SGHAT, CDR2 FQNNGV. PCR was performed using 60 Vbeta and 13 Jbeta primers. In the original processing: Unique TCR beta chains totaled some 80 million in a later count, with roughly 11 million of them shared. TCRdb's copy holds only in-frame clones and misses some; the assay was immunoSEQ multiplex PCR. Clonal size and the V and J genes are those of that table, whereas D and trimming came from the DNA. The sample contains a few hundred thousand clones, about 83% of which appear only once.

The receptor was isolated from a girl between 10 and 17 years old in good health and CMV-seronegative. The specimen was PBMCs. V usage is TRBV11-2 and J usage is TRBJ2-7, with D possibly being TRBD1 (5 bases). CDR3 DNA: TGTGCCAGCAGCGTAAGGGGCAGGGCTGCCTACGAGCAGTACTTC. Translating gives CASSVRGRAAYEQYF.